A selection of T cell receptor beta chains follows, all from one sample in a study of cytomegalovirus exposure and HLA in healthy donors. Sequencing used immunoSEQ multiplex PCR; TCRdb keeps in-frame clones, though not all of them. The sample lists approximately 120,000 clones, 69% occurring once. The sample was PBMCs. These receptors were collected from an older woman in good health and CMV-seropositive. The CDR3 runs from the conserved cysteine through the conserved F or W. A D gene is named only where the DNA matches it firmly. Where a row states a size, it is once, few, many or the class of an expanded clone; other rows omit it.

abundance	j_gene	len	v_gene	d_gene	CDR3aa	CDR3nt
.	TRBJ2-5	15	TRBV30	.	CAWSAPGLRQETQYF	TGTGCCTGGAGTGCGCCGGGTCTCCGTCAAGAGACCCAGTACTTC
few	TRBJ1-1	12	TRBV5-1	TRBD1	CASSPGTGEAFF	TGCGCCAGCAGCCCGGGGACAGGAGAAGCTTTCTTT
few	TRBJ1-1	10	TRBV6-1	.	CASSAYEAFF	TGTGCCAGCAGCGCCTATGAAGCTTTCTTT
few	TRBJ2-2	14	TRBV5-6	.	CASSFGLNNGELFF	TGTGCCAGCAGCTTTGGACTCAACAACGGGGAGCTGTTTTTT
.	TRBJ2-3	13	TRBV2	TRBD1	CARPGQGVDTQYF	TGTGCCAGGCCGGGACAGGGGGTAGATACGCAGTATTTT
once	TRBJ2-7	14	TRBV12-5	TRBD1	CASGLTGGPTEQYF	TGTGCTAGTGGTCTGACAGGGGGGCCCACCGAGCAGTACTTC
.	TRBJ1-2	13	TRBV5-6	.	CASSLFGAGGYTF	TGTGCCAGCAGCTTGTTCGGGGCGGGAGGCTACACCTTC
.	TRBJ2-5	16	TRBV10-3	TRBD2	CAISDPAGGTQETQYF	TGTGCCATCAGTGACCCAGCGGGGGGCACACAAGAGACCCAGTACTTC
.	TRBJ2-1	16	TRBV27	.	CASRPLSGGNYNEQFF	TGTGCCAGCAGACCCCTCAGTGGGGGGAATTACAATGAGCAGTTCTTC
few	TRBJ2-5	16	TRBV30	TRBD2	CAWTLTAGVRGGTQYF	TGTGCCTGGACTTTAACAGCGGGGGTGAGGGGTGGGACCCAGTACTTC
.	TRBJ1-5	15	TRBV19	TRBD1	CASSAQGQLNQPQHF	TGTGCCAGTAGTGCCCAGGGACAGCTCAATCAGCCCCAGCATTTT
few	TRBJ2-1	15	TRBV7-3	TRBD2	CASSPGLADYNEQFF	TGTGCCAGCAGCCCTGGACTAGCGGACTACAATGAGCAGTTCTTC
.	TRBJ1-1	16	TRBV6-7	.	CASSYSSPQLNTEAFF	TGTGCCAGCAGTTACTCTTCCCCACAGTTGAACACTGAAGCTTTCTTT
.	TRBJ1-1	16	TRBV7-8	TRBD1	CASSLAPGQLGTEAFF	TGTGCCAGCAGCTTGGCGCCGGGACAGTTGGGCACTGAAGCTTTCTTT
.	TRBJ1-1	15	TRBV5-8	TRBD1	CASSLQGVLNTEAFF	TGTGCCAGCAGCTTGCAGGGGGTCCTGAACACTGAAGCTTTCTTT
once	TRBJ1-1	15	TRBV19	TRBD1	CASHIEGAGSTEAFF	TGTGCCAGCCATATTGAGGGGGCCGGTAGCACTGAAGCTTTCTTT
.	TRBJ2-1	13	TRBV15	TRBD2	CATSTSGGNEQFF	TGTGCCACCTCGACTAGCGGGGGCAATGAGCAGTTCTTC
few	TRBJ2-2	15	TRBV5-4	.	CASSLRQLNTGELFF	TGTGCCAGCAGCTTGAGACAGCTGAACACCGGGGAGCTGTTTTTT
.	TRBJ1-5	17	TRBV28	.	CASSLTHLRGNNQPQHF	TGTGCCAGCAGCCTTACCCACCTCAGGGGAAACAATCAGCCCCAGCATTTT
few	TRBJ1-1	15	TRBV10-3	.	CAISESGVGNTEAFF	TGTGCCATCAGTGAGTCCGGAGTTGGTAACACTGAAGCTTTCTTT
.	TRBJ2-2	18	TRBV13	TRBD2	CASSLPGLAGGNTGELFF	TGTGCCAGCAGCCTTCCGGGACTAGCGGGGGGAAACACCGGGGAGCTGTTTTTT
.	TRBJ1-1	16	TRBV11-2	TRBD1	CASSLLPGQQNTEAFF	TGTGCCAGCAGCTTACTTCCGGGACAGCAGAACACTGAAGCTTTCTTT
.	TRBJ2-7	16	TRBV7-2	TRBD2	CASSANPSGVSYEQYF	TGTGCCAGCAGCGCTAATCCTAGCGGGGTCTCCTACGAGCAGTACTTC
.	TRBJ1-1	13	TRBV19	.	CASTLEWNTEAFF	TGTGCCAGTACCTTAGAATGGAACACTGAAGCTTTCTTT
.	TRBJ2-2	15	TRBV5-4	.	CASSLAGLGAGELFF	TGTGCCAGCAGCTTGGCAGGGCTAGGGGCCGGGGAGCTGTTTTTT
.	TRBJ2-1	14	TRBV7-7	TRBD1	CASSSGQGANEQFF	TGTGCTAGCAGCTCTGGACAGGGGGCCAATGAGCAGTTCTTC
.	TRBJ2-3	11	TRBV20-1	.	CSARRTDTQYF	TGCAGTGCTAGGAGGACAGATACGCAGTATTTT
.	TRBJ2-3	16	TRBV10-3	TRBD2	CAIRPGTSGGTDTQYF	TGTGCCATCAGGCCCGGGACTAGCGGCGGCACAGATACGCAGTATTTT
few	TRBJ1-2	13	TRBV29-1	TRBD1	CSVKTTGDAGYTF	TGCAGCGTTAAGACGACAGGGGACGCTGGCTACACCTTC
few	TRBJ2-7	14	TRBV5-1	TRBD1	CASSLTGGHNEQYF	TGCGCCAGCAGCTTAACAGGGGGGCACAACGAGCAGTACTTC
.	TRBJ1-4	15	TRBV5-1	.	CASSLVGATNEKLFF	TGCGCCAGCAGCTTGGTCGGAGCAACTAATGAAAAACTGTTTTTT
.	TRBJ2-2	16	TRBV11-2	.	CASSPTPGHPTGELFF	TGTGCCAGCAGCCCGACTCCGGGACACCCGACCGGGGAGCTGTTTTTT
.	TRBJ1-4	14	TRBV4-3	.	CASSQVELSGKLFF	TGCGCCAGCAGCCAAGTCGAGCTTTCAGGCAAACTGTTTTTT
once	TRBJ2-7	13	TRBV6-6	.	CASNRGSSYEQYF	TGTGCCAGCAACCGGGGAAGCTCCTACGAGCAGTACTTC
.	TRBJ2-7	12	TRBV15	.	CATSTRTDEQYF	TGTGCCACCAGCACTCGGACAGACGAGCAGTACTTC
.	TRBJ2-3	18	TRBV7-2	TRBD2	CASSPPGLAGPSTDTQYF	TGTGCCAGCAGCCCGCCGGGACTAGCGGGACCTAGCACAGATACGCAGTATTTT
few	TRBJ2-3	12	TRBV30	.	CAWSGPGDTQYF	TGTGCCTGGAGTGGACCGGGGGATACGCAGTATTTT
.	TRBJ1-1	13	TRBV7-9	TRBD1	CASSLGQGLGAFF	TGTGCCAGCAGCTTAGGACAGGGTCTGGGGGCTTTCTTT
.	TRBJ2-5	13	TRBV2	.	CASQHDTQETQYF	TGTGCCAGCCAGCATGACACCCAAGAGACCCAGTACTTC
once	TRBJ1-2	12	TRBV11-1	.	CASSPKVVGYTF	TGTGCCAGCAGCCCCAAAGTAGTGGGCTACACCTTC
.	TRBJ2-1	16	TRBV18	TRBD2	CASSPPVSGGYNEQFF	TGTGCCAGCTCACCACCAGTCAGCGGGGGTTACAATGAGCAGTTCTTC
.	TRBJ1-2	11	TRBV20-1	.	CSGGPGHGYTF	TGCAGCGGGGGGCCAGGGCACGGCTACACCTTC
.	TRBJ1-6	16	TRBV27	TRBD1	CASSLSGGQGASPLHF	TGTGCCAGCAGTTTATCCGGGGGACAGGGGGCTTCACCCCTCCACTTT
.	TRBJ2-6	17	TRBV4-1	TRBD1	CASSQGQGVSGANVLTF	TGCGCCAGCAGCCAAGGACAGGGGGTCTCTGGGGCCAACGTCCTGACTTTC
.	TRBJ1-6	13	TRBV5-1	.	CASSLAGNSPLHF	TGCGCCAGCAGCTTGGCCGGGAATTCACCCCTCCACTTT
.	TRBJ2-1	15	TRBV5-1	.	CASSLGRGLYNEQFF	TGCGCCAGCAGCTTGGGGCGGGGTCTCTACAATGAGCAGTTCTTC
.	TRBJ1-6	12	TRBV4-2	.	CASSSVNSPLHF	TGTGCCAGCAGCTCCGTCAATTCACCCCTCCACTTT
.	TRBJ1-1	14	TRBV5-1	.	CASSLGGLNTEAFF	TGCGCCAGCAGCTTGGGGGGCTTGAACACTGAAGCTTTCTTT
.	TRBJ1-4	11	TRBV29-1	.	CSVKGGAVPYF	TGCAGCGTTAAGGGGGGGGCTGTTCCCTATTTT
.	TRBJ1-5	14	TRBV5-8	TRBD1	CASSFGTGRQPQHF	TGTGCCAGCAGCTTCGGGACAGGGCGTCAGCCCCAGCATTTT
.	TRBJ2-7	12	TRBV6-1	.	CASNRWDNEQYF	TGTGCCAGCAACAGGTGGGACAACGAGCAGTACTTC
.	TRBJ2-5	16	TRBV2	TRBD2	CASSDSILAGGETQYF	TGTGCCAGCAGTGATAGTATCCTAGCGGGGGGAGAGACCCAGTACTTC
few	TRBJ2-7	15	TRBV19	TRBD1	CASSIYRGPSYEQYF	TGTGCCAGTAGTATATACAGGGGACCCTCCTACGAGCAGTACTTC
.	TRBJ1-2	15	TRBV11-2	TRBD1	CASRRPGQGIGGYTF	TGTGCCAGCAGGAGACCGGGACAGGGAATAGGGGGCTACACCTTC
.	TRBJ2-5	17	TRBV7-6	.	CASSQAAGGHIKETQYF	TGTGCCAGCAGCCAAGCGGCTGGGGGACACATTAAAGAGACCCAGTACTTC
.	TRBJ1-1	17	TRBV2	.	CASRREGGGGGNTEAFF	TGTGCCAGCAGGAGGGAGGGAGGGGGAGGTGGGAACACTGAAGCTTTCTTT